Shown below are 31 T cell receptor beta chains from a single sample sequenced in a study of immune evolution from preneoplasia to lung adenocarcinoma. Sequencing used immunoSEQ multiplex PCR; TCRdb keeps in-frame clones, though not all of them. Of 16,000 or so clones in the sample, approximately 86% were seen once. Sample: FFPE invasive lung adenocarcinoma tissue. The receptors were sampled from a person aged 65 to 85 with invasive lung adenocarcinoma.

The DNA for the CDR3 is TGTGCCAGTAGTATCGGGACAGGGACGTCTGGAAACACCATATATTTT. Its translation is CASSIGTGTSGNTIYF. The rearrangement joins TRBV19 to TRBJ1-3, with 9 bases matching TRBD1. The germline V gene encodes CDR1 LNHDA and CDR2 SQIVND (reference sequence). There are 16 residues in the CDR3. With V trimmed by 3 bases and J by 1 base, 4 bases remained unmatched.

The J gene is TRBJ2-5, the V gene TRBV12-5; a possible D gene is TRBD2 (6 bases). Germline CDR1 and CDR2: LGHNT and FRNRAP. Trimming shortened V by 5 bases and J by 4 bases, and 17 bases separated the two germline ends. This CDR3 has 15 residues. The CDR3 DNA follows: TGTGCTAGTGGTGTCGGGACTCCAACTCGAGAGACCCAGTACTTC. It yields the protein CASGVGTPTRETQYF.

CDR3 bases: TGCAGTGCTACAGTAATCAATGAGCAGTTCTTC. It encodes CSATVINEQFF. The chain combines TRBV20-1 with TRBJ2-1; D ambiguous. CDR1 and CDR2 (germline): DFQATT, SNEGSKA (reference sequence). The CDR3 sequence is 11 residues long. V was clipped by 4 bases and J by 6 bases, with 7 bases between them.

V usage is TRBV2 and J usage is TRBJ1-1, with D maybe TRBD1 (5 bases). The V end lost 7 bases, the J end lost 0 bases, and 18 bases lay between the germline ends. This CDR3 comprises 16 residues. Germline CDR1 is SNHLY and CDR2 is FYNNEI. This CDR3 reads CASTRSSPTVNTEAFF. In DNA, the CDR3 is TGTGCCAGCACCCGCTCTTCCCCGACAGTGAACACTGAAGCTTTCTTT.

This clone was found a few times. This chain connects TRBV7-3 to TRBJ2-5, with 8 bases matching TRBD2. Looked up from germline, CDR1 is SGHTA and CDR2 is FQGTGA. This CDR3 has 16 amino acids. V gave up 5 bases and J gave up 2 bases; unmatched junction bases: 10. The CDR3 here is CASSRRASGLQETQYF. CDR3 nucleotides: TGTGCCAGCAGCCGGCGTGCTAGCGGGCTACAAGAGACCCAGTACTTC.

The chain is built from TRBV28 and TRBJ1-5, with D possibly matching TRBD1 (5 bases). CDR1 is MDHEN and CDR2 is SYDVKM in the germline V gene. The CDR3 is made up of 13 amino acids. The germline V and J ends were trimmed by 2 bases and 11 bases, with 13 bases remaining between them. The chain's CDR3 is CASSLTGGRAQHF. The CDR3, as DNA: TGTGCCAGCAGTTTAACGGGGGGACGGGCCCAGCATTTT.

This clone is a singleton in its sample. This chain joins TRBV19 and TRBJ1-5; D unclear. Germline lookup yields CDR1 LNHDA and CDR2 SQIVND (reference sequence). Trimming pared 2 bases from V and 4 bases from J, leaving 9 bases between. CDR3 length equals 14 residues. The CDR3 reads CASSIRLPNQPQHF. As DNA, the CDR3 is TGTGCCAGTAGTATAAGACTGCCGAATCAGCCCCAGCATTTT.

This clone was detected once. The chain couples TRBV28 to TRBJ2-3; D is possibly TRBD1 or TRBD2 (6 bases each). Trimming stripped 8 bases from V and 1 base from J, with 16 bases between. The CDR3 totals 15 residues. Germline V gene data show CDR1 as MDHEN and CDR2 as SYDVKM. The CDR3 DNA sequence: TGTGCCAGCGGGGACTCCAGGGGTGGCACAGATACGCAGTATTTT. Encoded protein: CASGDSRGGTDTQYF.

The chain employs TRBV11-2 and TRBJ2-3; a possible D gene is TRBD1 (6 bases). Germline V CDR1 and CDR2: SGHAT, FQNNGV. The CDR3 has 13 residues. Trimming stripped 6 bases from V and 6 bases from J, with 13 bases between. CDR3 amino acids: CASSQGSGDTQYF. The CDR3 nucleotides are TGTGCCAGCAGTCAGGGGTCAGGGGATACGCAGTATTTT.

The V gene is TRBV6-5, the J gene TRBJ1-1; D may be TRBD1 (6 bases). Germline loops: CDR1 MNHEY, CDR2 SVGAGI. Trimming removed 5 bases from V and 4 bases from J, with 14 bases in between. The CDR3 spans 14 residues. The CDR3 DNA reads as TGTGCCAGCAGTCAGGTTCTAGGGGGCACTGAAGCTTTCTTT. Amino acids: CASSQVLGGTEAFF.

The chain combines TRBV10-3 with TRBJ1-1, with D uncertain. CDR3 length: 11 residues. Germline CDR1 and CDR2: ENHRY and SYGVKD. V lost 6 bases to trimming and J lost 1 base, with 3 bases between them. The chain's CDR3 is CAIRENTEAFF. CDR3 nucleotide sequence: TGTGCCATCAGGGAGAACACTGAAGCTTTCTTT.

This chain links TRBV5-6 with TRBJ1-2; no definite D call. V was cut by 1 base and J by 5 bases, with 18 bases left in between. This CDR3 contains 16 residues. Germline V lookup: CDR1 SGHDT, CDR2 YYEEEE. CDR3 sequence: CASSLFTQPPNYGYTF. DNA for the CDR3: TGTGCCAGCAGCTTGTTTACCCAGCCACCCAATTATGGCTACACCTTC.

J is TRBJ1-1 and V is TRBV6-1, with D possibly TRBD1 on 6 matching bases. The length of the CDR3 is 13 residues. In germline, CDR1 is MNHNS, CDR2 SASEGT. V dropped 10 bases and J dropped 4 bases, with 16 bases sitting between them. The CDR3 nucleotides read TGTGCCACCCACAGGGAATTGAGCACTGAAGCTTTCTTT. It encodes CATHRELSTEAFF.

The genes are TRBV10-3 and TRBJ2-6; D call uncertain. This CDR3 is built from 18 residues. V was shortened by 5 bases and J by 1 base, with 18 bases between the two germline ends. Germline-derived CDR1 and CDR2 are ENHRY and SYGVKD. The DNA for the CDR3 is TGTGCCATCAGTCCCCTAAGGGCCGGATTGTCTGGGGCCAACGTCCTGACTTTC. It specifies CAISPLRAGLSGANVLTF.

The J gene is TRBJ1-1, the V gene TRBV2; 7 nucleotides match TRBD1. The CDR3 runs 11 residues. Germline CDR1 is SNHLY and CDR2 is FYNNEI. Germline trimming cut 8 bases from V and 11 bases from J; bases unmatched to any gene: 8. For the CDR3, the DNA is TGTGCCAGCCGGGACAGACGGCGGGCTTTCTTT. Translating gives CASRDRRRAFF.

This chain connects TRBV30 to TRBJ1-2; D may be TRBD1 (5 bases). The CDR3 consists of 15 residues. The germline gives CDR1 GTSNPN, CDR2 SVGIG (reference sequence). Trimming cost V 3 bases and J 3 bases, with 17 bases left between them. This chain's CDR3 is CAWSAPQDKHYGYTF. In DNA form, the CDR3 reads TGTGCCTGGAGCGCACCCCAGGACAAGCACTATGGCTACACCTTC. The full variable domain, rest sourced from reference TRBV30 and TRBJ1-2, is SQTIHQWPATLVQPVGSPLSLECTVEGTSNPNLYWYRQAAGRGLQLLFYSVGIGQISSEVPQNLSASRPQDRQFILSSKKLLLSDSGFYLCAWSAPQDKHYGYTFGSGTRLTVV.

The chain links TRBV19 to TRBJ2-7; 7 nucleotides line up with TRBD1. CDR3 length equals 14 residues. The V and J ends lost 6 bases and 6 bases, in that order; junction bases with no gene match: 11. The germline V gene encodes CDR1 LNHDA and CDR2 SQIVND (reference sequence). CDR3 amino acids: CASSAGQEWGEQYF. CDR3 in DNA: TGTGCCAGTAGCGCAGGACAGGAATGGGGCGAGCAGTACTTC.

The rearrangement joins TRBV6-5 to TRBJ1-3; D call uncertain. V was shortened by 0 bases and J by 2 bases, with 11 bases between the two germline ends. This CDR3 region has 16 residues. Per germline, CDR1 MNHEY and CDR2 SVGAGI. DNA of the CDR3: TGTGCCAGCAGTTACTCGACTTGGGTCCCTGGAAACACCATATATTTT. It codes for CASSYSTWVPGNTIYF.

The V call is TRBV2, the J call TRBJ1-1; TRBD1 might be the D (6 bases). CDR1 is SNHLY and CDR2 is FYNNEI in the germline V gene. The CDR3 has 15 amino acids. Deletions cut 8 bases from V and 2 bases from J, with 18 bases between. This chain's CDR3 is CASPLGGQANTEAFF. CDR3 in DNA: TGTGCCAGCCCCCTTGGGGGGCAGGCCAACACTGAAGCTTTCTTT. Full variable domain (missing parts from reference TRBV2 and TRBJ1-1): EPEVTQTPSHQVTQMGQEVILRCVPISNHLYFYWYRQILGQKVEFLVSFYNNEISEKSEIFDDQFSVERPDGSNFTLKIRSTKLEDSAMYFCASPLGGQANTEAFFGQGTRLTVV.

The chain is built from TRBV4-2 and TRBJ1-4; 7 bases fit TRBD1. Germline V lookup: CDR1 LGHNA, CDR2 YNFKEQ. The V and J ends lost 3 bases and 11 bases, in that order; junction bases with no gene match: 12. The CDR3 runs to 15 residues. The CDR3 region is CASSQTGPRQGKLFF. CDR3 coding DNA: TGTGCCAGCAGCCAGACCGGTCCCCGACAGGGTAAACTGTTTTTT.

The chain couples TRBV7-9 to TRBJ1-4; 7 positions match TRBD1. Germline CDR1 is SEHNR and CDR2 is FQNEAQ (reference sequence). J gave up 5 bases and V 5 bases, and 14 bases lay outside the gene matches. This CDR3 has 17 amino acids. CDR3 DNA sequence: TGTGCCAGCAGCACCACCCAGGGGGGACGGGTGAATGAAAAACTGTTTTTT. This sequence encodes CASSTTQGGRVNEKLFF.

This chain links TRBV11-2 with TRBJ1-4, with D possibly TRBD1 on 6 matching bases. Trimming pared 1 base from V and 5 bases from J, leaving 14 bases between. From germline, CDR1 is SGHAT and CDR2 FQNNGV. The CDR3 loop spans 16 amino acids. The CDR3 DNA is TGTGCCAGCAGCTTAGCAGCAGGGGCCGTGAATGAAAAACTGTTTTTT. Its translation is CASSLAAGAVNEKLFF.

This sequence joins TRBV11-1 and TRBJ2-5; tentative D call: TRBD1 (6 bases). Germline assignment: CDR1 SGHAT and CDR2 FQDESV (reference sequence). The CDR3 covers 15 residues. Trimming cost V 1 base and J 4 bases, with 13 bases left between them. The CDR3 sequence is CASSLGGHFRETQYF. In DNA, the CDR3 is TGTGCCAGCAGCTTAGGGGGACATTTTAGAGAGACCCAGTACTTC.

The V gene is TRBV2, the J gene TRBJ2-1; TRBD2 matches 8 bases. Losses at the gene ends were 6 bases for V and 8 bases for J; bases not matched to a gene: 12. This CDR3 contains 15 residues. Germline V gene data show CDR1 as SNHLY and CDR2 as FYNNEI. The chain's CDR3 is CASSPGTSKTHEQFF. The CDR3 coding sequence is TGTGCCAGCAGCCCCGGGACTAGTAAGACCCATGAGCAGTTCTTC.

CDR3 loop: CASSQESTGNEQYF. The CDR3 region has the DNA TGCGCCAGCAGCCAAGAAAGTACAGGCAACGAGCAGTACTTC. This chain joins TRBV4-1 and TRBJ2-7, with a weak D call TRBD1 (5 bases). Germline V gene data show CDR1 as MGHRA and CDR2 as YSYEKL. V lost 0 bases to trimming and J lost 5 bases, with 11 bases between them. This CDR3 is built from 14 residues.

This clone was counted only a few times. This chain joins TRBV27 and TRBJ2-7; D may be TRBD1 (6 bases). V lost 2 bases and J 3 bases, leaving 14 bases between the germline ends. The germline gives CDR1 MNHEY, CDR2 SMNVEV (reference sequence). CDR3 length: 15 amino acids. CDR3 protein: CASSLGAGVGYEQYF. CDR3 DNA sequence: TGTGCCAGCAGTTTAGGGGCAGGGGTGGGCTACGAGCAGTACTTC.

The chain has TRBV14 and TRBJ2-5; 13 bases line up with TRBD2. The germline V gene encodes CDR1 SGHDN and CDR2 FVKESK. Trimming took 6 bases from V and 5 from J; bases not matched to a gene: 6. The CDR3 has 15 residues. CDR3 residues: CASSPETSGGETQYF. The CDR3 nucleotides read TGTGCCAGCAGTCCCGAGACTAGCGGGGGGGAGACCCAGTACTTC.

The V and J genes are TRBV4-1 and TRBJ1-2, with no clear D. Germline V gene lookup returns CDR1 MGHRA and CDR2 YSYEKL. The CDR3 has 15 amino acids. Trimming stripped 0 bases from V and 2 bases from J, with 10 bases between. CDR3: CASSQDPGGNYGYTF. Written as DNA, the CDR3 is TGCGCCAGCAGCCAAGACCCGGGAGGGAACTATGGCTACACCTTC.

The rearrangement uses TRBV2 and TRBJ1-5; D call uncertain. Looked up from germline, CDR1 is SNHLY and CDR2 is FYNNEI. The CDR3 is 14 amino acids. V was clipped by 6 bases and J by 6 bases, with 15 bases between them. For the CDR3, the DNA is TGTGCCAGCAGCCGGGCCCCGTTGGTTCAGCCCCAGCATTTT. Encoded protein: CASSRAPLVQPQHF.

On this clone: The limits of the CDR3 on the DNA are not certain, so only TCRdb's listed CDR3 is given. The gene calls are TRBV21-1 and TRBJ2-2; the table's D gene call, TRBD1, was not cross checked with the DNA. TRBV21-1 counts as a pseudogene. With termini counted, the CDR3 has 19 amino acids. This chain's CDR3 is CASSKRHVGQGTNTGELFF.

The genes are TRBV23-1 and TRBJ2-1, with TRBD2 matching 9 bases. TRBV23-1 is an ORF, with its function uncertain. V lost 1 base to trimming and J lost 6 bases; unmatched junction nucleotides: 7. This CDR3 spans 16 amino acids. This chain's CDR3 is CASSQLAGVRRNEQFF. The CDR3 DNA reads TGCGCCAGCAGTCAATTAGCGGGAGTAAGGCGCAATGAGCAGTTCTTC.